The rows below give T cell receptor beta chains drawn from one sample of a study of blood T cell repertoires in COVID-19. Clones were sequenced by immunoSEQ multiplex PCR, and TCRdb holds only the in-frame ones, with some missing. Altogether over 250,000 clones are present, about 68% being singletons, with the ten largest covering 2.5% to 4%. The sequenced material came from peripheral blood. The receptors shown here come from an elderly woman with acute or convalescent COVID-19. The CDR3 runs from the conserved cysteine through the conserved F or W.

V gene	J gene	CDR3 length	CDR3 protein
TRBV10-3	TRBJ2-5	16	CAISERDRIGGETQYF
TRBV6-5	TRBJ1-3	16	CASSYSWTGSGNTIYF
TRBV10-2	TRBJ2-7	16	CASSEARTGRSYEQYF
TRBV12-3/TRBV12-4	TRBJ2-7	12	CATGSELRVQYF
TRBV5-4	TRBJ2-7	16	CASSPPGLAGVYEQYF
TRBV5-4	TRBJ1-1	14	CASSVGQKNTEAFF
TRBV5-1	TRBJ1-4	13	CASSLGRGEKLFF
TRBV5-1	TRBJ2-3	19	CASSLTLAGAHVVPDTQYF
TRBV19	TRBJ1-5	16	CASSIAARVGNQPQHF
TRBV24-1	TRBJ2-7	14	CATSEGGGPYEQYF
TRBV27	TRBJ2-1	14	CASSLGTLYNEQFF
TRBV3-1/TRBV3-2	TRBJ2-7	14	CASSQDPLLYEQYF
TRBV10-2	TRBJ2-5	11	CASSAAETQYF
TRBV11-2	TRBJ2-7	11	CASSSYYEQYF
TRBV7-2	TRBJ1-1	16	CASSLTFAGLNTEAFF
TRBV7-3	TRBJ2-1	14	CASSLGTGATEQFF
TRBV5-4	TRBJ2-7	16	CASSTGLAGGSYEQYF
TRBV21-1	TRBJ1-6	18	CASSKRDTESSYNSPLHF
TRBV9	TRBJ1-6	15	CASSEGRQGNSPLHF
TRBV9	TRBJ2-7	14	CASSLPGQGAEQYF
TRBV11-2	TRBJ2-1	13	CASSLAGYNEQFF
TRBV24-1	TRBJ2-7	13	CATTPLASYEQYF
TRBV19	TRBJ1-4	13	CASRGAPNEKLFF
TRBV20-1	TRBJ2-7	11	CSARQGYEQYF
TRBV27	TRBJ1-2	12	CASSPPAGGYTF
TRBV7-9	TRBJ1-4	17	CASSLSRSIRANEKLFF
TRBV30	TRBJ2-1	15	CAWSVTGGFDFEQFF
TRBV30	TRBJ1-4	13	CAWSVHGGEKLFF
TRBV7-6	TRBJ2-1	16	CASSLAPSGRDNEQFF
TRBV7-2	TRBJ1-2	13	CASSLGSGYGYTF
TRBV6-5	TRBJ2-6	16	CASSLLISAGANVLTF
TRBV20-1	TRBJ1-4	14	CSASGAATNEKLFF
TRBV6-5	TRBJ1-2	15	CASSYRTGGNYGYTF
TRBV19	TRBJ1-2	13	CASTRPGRTSYTF
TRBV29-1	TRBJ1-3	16	CSVEGQGSSSGNTIYF
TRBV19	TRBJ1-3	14	CASSIARVGNTIYF
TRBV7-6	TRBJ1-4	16	CASSLAPGNGDEKLFF
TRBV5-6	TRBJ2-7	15	CASSLKPGPNYEQYF
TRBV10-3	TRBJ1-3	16	CAISERQGSTGNTIYF
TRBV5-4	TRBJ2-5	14	CASSFWDRQETQYF
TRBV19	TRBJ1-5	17	CASSIGGGIAGNQPQHF